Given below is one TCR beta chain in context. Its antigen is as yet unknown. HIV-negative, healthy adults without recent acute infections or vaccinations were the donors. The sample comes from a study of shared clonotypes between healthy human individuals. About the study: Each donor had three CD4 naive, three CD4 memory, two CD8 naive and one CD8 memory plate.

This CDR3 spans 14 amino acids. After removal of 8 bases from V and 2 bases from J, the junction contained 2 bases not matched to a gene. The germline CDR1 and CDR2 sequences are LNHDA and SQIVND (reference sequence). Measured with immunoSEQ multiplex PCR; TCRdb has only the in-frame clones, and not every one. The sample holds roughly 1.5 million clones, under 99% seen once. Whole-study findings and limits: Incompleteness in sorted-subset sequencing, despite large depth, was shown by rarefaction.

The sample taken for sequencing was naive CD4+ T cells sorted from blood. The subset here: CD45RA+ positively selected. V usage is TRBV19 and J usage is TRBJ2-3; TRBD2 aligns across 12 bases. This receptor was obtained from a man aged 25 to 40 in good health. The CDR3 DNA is TGTGCCAGTGGACTAGCGGGACCCACAGATACGCAGTATTTT. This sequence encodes CASGLAGPTDTQYF.